The source of this T cell receptor (beta chain) is a study of blood T cell dynamics during melanoma immunotherapy. Whole-study findings and limits: At W3, later disease-control patients showed bifurcated PBMC repertoire changes, unlike progressors.

Worth noting for this clone: What it binds is not known.

The J segment lost 7 bases and the V segment lost 4 bases, leaving 3 bases of the junction unmatched. CDR1 SQVTM and CDR2 ANQGSEA come from the germline V gene. This CDR3 is 13 amino acids long. The protocol was immunoSEQ multiplex PCR, while the TCRdb copy is restricted to in-frame clones and leaves out a portion. The repertoire holds 10,000 to 15,000 clones, with 85% to 90% as singletons. Time point meaning: pre-treatment baseline. Samples come from before therapy and from week 3 after the first blockade cycle. Sample: blood, taken from a patient treated with checkpoint blockade. The TCR was taken from a human donor with melanoma. The chain recombines TRBV29-1 with TRBJ1-6, with TRBD1 identical over 8 bases. CDR3 protein: CSVGAGGNSPLHF. For the CDR3, the DNA is TGCAGCGTTGGAGCAGGGGGCAATTCACCCCTCCACTTT.